This passage covers 24 T cell receptor beta chains from one sample sequenced in a study of cytomegalovirus exposure and HLA in healthy donors. The study ran its PCR with 60 Vbeta and 13 Jbeta primers. Only in-frame clones appear in the TCRdb table, and some are missing; sequencing was by immunoSEQ multiplex PCR. The table has about 100,000 clones, roughly three quarters seen once. Sequencing was performed on PBMCs. These receptor sequences come from a female donor in good health and CMV-seropositive.

The V gene is TRBV7-8, the J gene TRBJ1-6, with D tentatively TRBD1 (6 bases). Germline V lookup: CDR1 SGHVS, CDR2 FQNEAQ. V was clipped by 5 bases and J by 5 bases, with 13 bases between them. The CDR3 is 15 residues long. Written as DNA, the CDR3 is TGTGCCAGCAGCCCTCGACAGGCTAATAATTCACCCCTCCACTTT. Encoded protein: CASSPRQANNSPLHF.

The rearrangement joins TRBV9 to TRBJ2-2, with 9 nucleotides matching TRBD2. This CDR3 region has 18 residues. Unmatched junction bases numbered 15, after V lost 2 bases and J lost 7 bases. CDR1 and CDR2 (germline): SGDLS, YYNGEE. The CDR3: CASSVNWASGTAHGELFF. CDR3 nucleotides: TGTGCCAGCAGCGTCAATTGGGCTAGCGGGACCGCCCACGGGGAGCTGTTTTTT.

This clone has just a few counts. The chain employs TRBV6-6 and TRBJ2-7; the match to TRBD2 covers 8 bases. Unmatched junction bases numbered 8, after V lost 5 bases and J lost 5 bases. CDR3 length equals 14 residues. The germline V gene encodes CDR1 MNHNY and CDR2 SVGAGI (reference sequence). CDR3 protein: CASSTRGAGDEQYF. DNA of the CDR3: TGTGCCAGCAGTACACGGGGAGCGGGAGACGAGCAGTACTTC.

This rearrangement joins TRBV30 to TRBJ1-6; perhaps TRBD1 as D (5 bases). The germline V and J ends were trimmed by 0 bases and 7 bases, with 13 bases remaining between them. Germline V gene data show CDR1 as GTSNPN and CDR2 as SVGIG (reference sequence). This CDR3 is 15 amino acids long. In nucleotides, the CDR3 is TGTGCCTGGAGTGTAAATTCGGGACTAAATTCACCCCTCCACTTT. The encoded protein is CAWSVNSGLNSPLHF.

The chain employs TRBV6-1 and TRBJ1-5, with D tentatively TRBD1 (6 bases). Trimming removed 9 bases at V and 5 bases at J, with 14 bases between. The length of the CDR3 is 13 residues. Per the germline V gene, CDR1 is MNHNS and CDR2 is SASEGT. CDR3 loop: CASEDRIHQPQHF. CDR3 bases: TGTGCCAGTGAGGACAGAATCCATCAGCCCCAGCATTTT.

A word on this clone: This specimen includes other DNA sequences encoding the same CDR3. V gene TRBV27 combines with J gene TRBJ2-5; TRBD2 might be the D (6 bases). Germline V gene sequence: CDR1 MNHEY, CDR2 SMNVEV (reference sequence). This CDR3 is 14 amino acids long. Trimming cost V 4 bases and J 6 bases, with 15 bases left between them. The DNA of the CDR3 is TGTGCCAGCAGTTCATACAGGACTAAGCAGACCCAGTACTTC. Protein sequence: CASSSYRTKQTQYF.

V gene TRBV9 combines with J gene TRBJ2-5, with TRBD2 identical over 8 bases. V gave up 0 bases and J gave up 4 bases; unmatched junction bases: 8. The germline gives CDR1 SGDLS, CDR2 YYNGEE. The CDR3 loop spans 16 amino acids. CDR3 DNA: TGTGCCAGCAGCGTAGCAGCCAGCGGGAGTCCAGAGACCCAGTACTTC. Its protein product is CASSVAASGSPETQYF.

J is TRBJ2-7 and V is TRBV5-1; D gene unclear. This CDR3 spans 14 amino acids. The V gene's germline CDR1 is SGHRS and CDR2 YFSETQ. V lost 0 bases and J lost 2, with 9 bases in between. The chain's CDR3 is CASSLVVLPYEQYF. CDR3 nucleotide sequence: TGCGCCAGCAGCTTGGTCGTACTCCCCTACGAGCAGTACTTC.

The chain is built from TRBV30 and TRBJ1-3; D not resolved. Germline V gene data show CDR1 as GTSNPN and CDR2 as SVGIG (reference sequence). This CDR3 has 14 residues. Trimming took off 4 bases at V and 8 bases at J, with 18 bases between the two ends. CDR3 DNA: TGTGCCTGGAATCACGGCGGTCCTAAGGACACCATATATTTT. This gives the protein CAWNHGGPKDTIYF.

The CDR3 is CASRNRGGNQPQHF. CDR3 DNA sequence: TGTGCCAGCAGGAACAGGGGAGGCAATCAGCCCCAGCATTTT. This sequence joins TRBV6-5 and TRBJ1-5, with 7 bases lining up with TRBD1. After removal of 6 bases from V and 2 bases from J, the junction contained 4 bases not matched to a gene. This CDR3 comprises 14 residues. From germline, CDR1 is MNHEY and CDR2 SVGAGI.

The CDR3 DNA sequence: TGCGCCAGCAGTGGGATAGATTTTAGGGACAGGGGGCTGTATGAGCAGTTCTTC. This sequence encodes CASSGIDFRDRGLYEQFF. The chain has TRBV10-1 and TRBJ2-1; 12 bases are shared with TRBD1. Germline CDR1 is WNHNN and CDR2 is SYGVQD (reference sequence). CDR3 length equals 18 residues. J lost 8 bases, V lost 4 bases, and 15 bases had no gene match.

The count of this clone is one. J is TRBJ2-2 and V is TRBV14; 13 bases line up with TRBD2. This CDR3 contains 18 residues. Germline V gene data show CDR1 as SGHDN and CDR2 as FVKESK. V lost 4 bases and J lost 1; bases outside the gene matches: 6. In DNA, the CDR3 is TGTGCCAGCAGCCTCTGGGGACTAGCGGGAAAGAACACCGGGGAGCTGTTTTTT. Its translation: CASSLWGLAGKNTGELFF.

About this clone itself: The junction does not match germline at one end; this may be a read error. The chain has TRBV7-9 and TRBJ1-2; D not certain. This CDR3 comprises 14 residues. CDR1 and CDR2 (germline): SEHNR, FQNEAQ (reference sequence). CDR3 loop: CSSSLNGANYGYTF. In nucleotides, the CDR3 is TGTTCCAGCAGCTTAAACGGAGCTAACTATGGCTACACCTTC.

The chain has TRBV19 and TRBJ1-1, with 8 bases identical to TRBD1. CDR1 and CDR2 (germline): LNHDA, SQIVND (reference sequence). After removal of 0 bases from V and 9 bases from J, the junction contained 6 bases not matched to a gene. The CDR3 has 14 amino acids. The CDR3 region has the DNA TGTGCCAGTAGTATAGAGAGGGACAGGACCAAAGCTTTCTTT. This translates into CASSIERDRTKAFF.

The chain uses TRBV9 and TRBJ2-3, with D maybe TRBD2 (6 bases). The CDR3 extends over 16 amino acids. CDR1 and CDR2 from the germline V gene are SGDLS and YYNGEE. The V end lost 0 bases, the J end lost 2 bases, and 13 bases lay between the germline ends. CDR3 sequence (DNA): TGTGCCAGCAGCGTAGTGGCGGGAAGCTCCACAGATACGCAGTATTTT. It specifies CASSVVAGSSTDTQYF. Full variable domain (missing parts from reference TRBV9 and TRBJ2-3): DSGVTQTPKHLITATGQRVTLRCSPRSGDLSVYWYQQSLDQGLQFLIQYYNGEERAKGNILERFSAQQFPDLHSELNLSSLELGDSALYFCASSVVAGSSTDTQYFGPGTRLTVL.

The chain has TRBV7-2 and TRBJ2-5, with D tentatively TRBD1 (6 bases). CDR1 is SGHTA, CDR2 FQGNSA, per germline. The ends were cut back, 4 bases at V and 7 bases at J, with 25 bases in the middle. The CDR3 totals 17 residues. CDR3 bases: TGTGCCAGCAGCTCATCGTTTACCGGGTCCCAAGGGGGGACCCAGTACTTC. Protein sequence: CASSSSFTGSQGGTQYF.

The chain joins TRBV19 to TRBJ1-4; 9 bases are shared with TRBD1. The germline CDR1 and CDR2 sequences are LNHDA and SQIVND (reference sequence). Trimming removed 5 bases from V and 7 bases from J; junction bases left unmatched: 2. CDR3 length equals 13 residues. The CDR3 DNA follows: TGTGCCAGTAGTCTGGACAGGGGTGAAAAACTGTTTTTT. It yields the protein CASSLDRGEKLFF.

The chain couples TRBV10-3 to TRBJ2-5; 14 bases agree with TRBD2. This CDR3 has 15 residues. The trim removed 6 bases at V and 5 bases at J, leaving 5 bases unmatched. The germline V gene encodes CDR1 ENHRY and CDR2 SYGVKD. CDR3 nucleotide sequence: TGTGCCATCAGGGGACTAGCGGGAGATGGGGAGACCCAGTACTTC. As protein: CAIRGLAGDGETQYF.

This chain joins TRBV6-6 and TRBJ2-1; TRBD2 matches at 7 bases. Germline V CDR1 and CDR2: MNHNY, SVGAGI (reference sequence). The J segment lost 9 bases and the V segment lost 2 bases, leaving 4 bases of the junction unmatched. The CDR3 contains 13 residues. CDR3 in amino acids: CASSYRPGGEQFF. In nucleotides, the CDR3 is TGTGCCAGCAGTTACCGACCGGGAGGTGAGCAGTTCTTC.

The chain joins TRBV7-6 to TRBJ2-7, with 7 positions matching TRBD2. The V gene's germline CDR1 is SGHVS and CDR2 FNYEAQ. V gave up 2 bases and J gave up 0 bases; unmatched junction bases: 16. The CDR3 spans 19 residues. The CDR3 DNA reads TGTGCCAGCAGCTTACCCACCTCCCCAGCGGGGAGGAGCTCCTACGAGCAGTACTTC. Translating gives CASSLPTSPAGRSSYEQYF.

In regard to this clone: The junction differs from germline at one of its ends, possibly a read error. J is TRBJ2-6 and V is TRBV29-1; D might be TRBD1 (5 bases). Germline V gene lookup returns CDR1 SQVTM and CDR2 ANQGSEA. The CDR3 loop spans 16 amino acids. The CDR3 DNA sequence: TGCAGCGTGCAGGCAGGGTCCCCCTCTGGGGCCAACGGCCTGACTTTC. This gives the protein CSVQAGSPSGANGLTF.

This rearrangement joins TRBV5-1 to TRBJ1-1; D may be TRBD1 (6 bases). This CDR3 is 15 amino acids long. CDR1 and CDR2 from the germline V gene are SGHRS and YFSETQ. V lost 0 bases, J lost 6 bases, and 15 bases lay in between. The CDR3 DNA reads as TGCGCCAGCAGCTTGGCCCCAGGGGCTTTGGCTGAAGCTTTCTTT. Its translation is CASSLAPGALAEAFF.

Points on this clone: At one end, the junction sequence differs from germline, possibly due to a read error. The gene calls are TRBV7-9 and TRBJ2-3; 11 nucleotides line up with TRBD2. CDR1 SEHNR and CDR2 FQNEAQ come from the germline V gene (reference sequence). CDR3 length equals 16 residues. In DNA form, the CDR3 reads TGTTCCAGCAGCTTAGCGACTAGCGGGACTACAGATACGCAGTATTTT. Residues: CSSSLATSGTTDTQYF.

The chain uses TRBV29-1 and TRBJ2-1; 8 bases map to TRBD1. J was trimmed by 6 bases and V by 4 bases; bases with no gene match: 11. Germline CDR1 reads SQVTM; CDR2 reads ANQGSEA. This CDR3 has 15 amino acids. The CDR3 spells CSVVVQGARTNEQFF. The CDR3 DNA follows: TGCAGCGTTGTCGTGCAGGGGGCGAGGACCAATGAGCAGTTCTTC.